Following are 18 T cell receptor beta chains from one sample sequenced in a study of somatic mutations in cytotoxic T cells in rheumatoid arthritis. The data were produced by immunoSEQ multiplex PCR, yet TCRdb's version contains in-frame clones alone and is incomplete. The table lists approximately 20,000 clones, roughly four fifths of them singletons. Material: CD8+ T cells sorted from blood. Receptors originate from a woman aged 45-59 years in good health.

The chain combines TRBV28 with TRBJ2-7; 7 bases map to TRBD2. V shed 5 bases and J 9 bases; nucleotides not matched to a gene: 7. The CDR3 sequence is 12 residues long. Germline CDR1 MDHEN, CDR2 SYDVKM. The CDR3 bases are TGTGCCAGCAGTCCTGGGGGGGGTGGGCAGTACTTC. This codes for CASSPGGGGQYF.

This sequence joins TRBV2 and TRBJ1-2; D may be TRBD1 (6 bases). Germline-derived CDR1 and CDR2 are SNHLY and FYNNEI. V was pared by 1 base and J by 4 bases, with 16 bases between. CDR3 length: 16 amino acids. The DNA of the CDR3 is TGTGCCAGCAGTGAAGGTGGACAGTTTTTCGGCTATGGCTACACCTTC. Encoded protein: CASSEGGQFFGYGYTF.

The J gene is TRBJ1-5, the V gene TRBV9; D remains unclear. Trimming cost V 9 bases and J 1 base, with 17 bases left between them. CDR3 size: 15 residues. Germline values: CDR1 SGDLS, CDR2 YYNGEE. The CDR3 DNA is TGTGCCAACCACGCCTCGCAAAGGAGCAATCAGCCCCAGCATTTT. This encodes CANHASQRSNQPQHF.

The CDR3 DNA follows: TGTGCCAGCAGCTTAGGGAGCGGGGGGGCCTGGGAGCAGTTCTTC. This translates into CASSLGSGGAWEQFF. V gene TRBV7-9 combines with J gene TRBJ2-1, with TRBD2 matching over 10 bases. The germline gives CDR1 SEHNR, CDR2 FQNEAQ (reference sequence). The CDR3 runs to 15 residues. Unmatched junction bases numbered 7, after V lost 1 base and J lost 10 bases.

The chain is built from TRBV19 and TRBJ2-1, with D unresolved. From germline, CDR1 is LNHDA and CDR2 SQIVND (reference sequence). The V and J ends lost 3 bases and 0 bases respectively, with 9 bases between them. The CDR3 totals 15 residues. CDR3 bases: TGTGCCAGTAGTATCGGGCTGCACTCCTACAATGAGCAGTTCTTC. Its translation: CASSIGLHSYNEQFF.

V and J are TRBV6-5 and TRBJ2-5; 11 bases align to TRBD2. This CDR3 has 15 residues. Per germline, CDR1 MNHEY and CDR2 SVGAGI. The V and J ends lost 6 bases and 2 bases, in that order; junction bases with no gene match: 5. As DNA, the CDR3 is TGTGCCAGCAGGTATGGGACTAGCGGTCAAGAGACCCAGTACTTC. Translation gives CASRYGTSGQETQYF.

J is TRBJ2-7 and V is TRBV11-2; either TRBD1 or TRBD2 may supply D (5 bases each). The CDR3 extends over 15 amino acids. V lost 0 bases to trimming and J lost 0 bases, with 9 bases between them. The germline CDR1 and CDR2 sequences are SGHAT and FQNNGV. The CDR3 region is CASSLDGGGSYEQYF. CDR3 DNA sequence: TGTGCCAGCAGCTTAGACGGTGGGGGCTCCTACGAGCAGTACTTC.

The rearrangement joins TRBV7-2 to TRBJ1-5; 8 positions match TRBD1. The CDR3 is made up of 16 amino acids. The germline V gene has CDR1 SGHTA and CDR2 FQGNSA. V lost 2 bases to trimming and J lost 3 bases; unmatched junction nucleotides: 6. The chain's CDR3 is CASSLRQGAPNQPQHF. The CDR3 nucleotides are TGTGCCAGCAGCTTAAGGCAGGGGGCGCCCAATCAGCCCCAGCATTTT.

The rearrangement links TRBV19 to TRBJ2-7; possibly TRBD1 for D (6 bases). The V and J ends lost 1 base and 4 bases respectively, with 14 bases between them. Germline CDR1 LNHDA, CDR2 SQIVND (reference sequence). CDR3 length: 15 residues. The CDR3 loop is CASSIGERDKYEQYF. The CDR3 DNA is TGTGCCAGTAGTATAGGTGAGAGGGACAAATACGAGCAGTACTTC.

The V call is TRBV19, the J call TRBJ2-1, with D unclear. This CDR3 has 11 amino acids. The V end lost 5 bases, the J end lost 3 bases, and 2 bases lay between the germline ends. Germline V gene data show CDR1 as LNHDA and CDR2 as SQIVND (reference sequence). The CDR3 coding sequence is TGTGCCAGTAGTCTCTACAATGAGCAGTTCTTC. Its translation is CASSLYNEQFF.

The chain joins TRBV29-1 to TRBJ2-5, with D possibly TRBD1 on 6 matching bases. CDR1 and CDR2 (germline): SQVTM, ANQGSEA. V lost 3 bases and J 2 bases, leaving 13 bases between the germline ends. This CDR3 spans 14 amino acids. The CDR3 DNA follows: TGCAGCGTTGAGAAAGGGGACACACAAGAGACCCAGTACTTC. Protein sequence: CSVEKGDTQETQYF.

The chain recombines TRBV7-9 with TRBJ1-2; TRBD1 agrees at 8 bases. This CDR3 region has 14 residues. V trimming: 5 bases; J trimming: 2 bases; junction bases outside the gene matches: 4. In germline, CDR1 is SEHNR, CDR2 FQNEAQ (reference sequence). CDR3 in amino acids: CASSGGTGNYGYTF. In nucleotides, the CDR3 is TGTGCCAGCAGCGGGGGGACAGGAAACTATGGCTACACCTTC.

The CDR3 reads CASSVEAGTLTDTQYF. CDR3 DNA sequence: TGTGCCAGCAGCGTAGAGGCGGGCACGCTCACAGATACGCAGTATTTT. The V gene is TRBV9, the J gene TRBJ2-3; D might be TRBD2 (5 bases). The length of the CDR3 is 16 residues. CDR1 and CDR2 from the germline V gene are SGDLS and YYNGEE. The germline V and J ends were trimmed by 0 bases and 2 bases, with 13 bases remaining between them. Drawing the rest from reference TRBV9 and TRBJ2-3, the complete variable domain is DSGVTQTPKHLITATGQRVTLRCSPRSGDLSVYWYQQSLDQGLQFLIQYYNGEERAKGNILERFSAQQFPDLHSELNLSSLELGDSALYFCASSVEAGTLTDTQYFGPGTRLTVL.

The rearrangement joins TRBV6-4 to TRBJ2-6, with TRBD2 matching 8 bases. The J segment lost 4 bases and the V segment lost 3 bases, leaving 2 bases of the junction unmatched. The CDR3 extends over 15 amino acids. CDR1 and CDR2 (germline): MRHNA, SNTAGT. The CDR3 nucleotides are TGTGCCAGCAGTGAGGGACTAGGAGGGGCCAACGTCCTGACTTTC. It yields the protein CASSEGLGGANVLTF.

V gene TRBV13 combines with J gene TRBJ1-5; D perhaps matches TRBD1 (5 bases). The germline V and J ends were trimmed by 7 bases and 4 bases, with 11 bases remaining between them. The CDR3 runs 13 residues. Germline CDR1 PRHDT, CDR2 FYEKMQ (reference sequence). The chain's CDR3 is CASTRDGNQPQHF. The CDR3 coding sequence is TGTGCCAGCACCAGGGACGGGAATCAGCCCCAGCATTTT.

The chain couples TRBV29-1 to TRBJ2-1; the match to TRBD2 covers 9 bases. Per the germline V gene, CDR1 is SQVTM and CDR2 is ANQGSEA. The junction had 12 bases not matched to a gene; V was cut back by 6 bases and J by 6 bases. CDR3 length: 15 amino acids. This chain's CDR3 is CSVDGLAGNGNEQFF. As DNA, the CDR3 is TGCAGCGTCGACGGGCTAGCGGGAAACGGCAATGAGCAGTTCTTC.

The CDR3 DNA reads TGTGCCAGCAGCTACTGGACAGGGCGGGTCGCTGAAGCTTTCTTT. This translates into CASSYWTGRVAEAFF. The chain employs TRBV5-4 and TRBJ1-1, with TRBD1 matching 8 bases. The CDR3 has 15 residues. The ends lost 3 bases at V and 6 bases at J; junction bases unmatched: 10. CDR1 SGHNT and CDR2 YYREEE come from the germline V gene (reference sequence).

The chain has TRBV30 and TRBJ2-7; TRBD2 might be the D (5 bases). V shed 4 bases and J shed 6 bases, with 13 bases lying between them. The CDR3 loop spans 12 amino acids. Germline loops: CDR1 GTSNPN, CDR2 SVGIG (reference sequence). This CDR3 is CAWNDAGSEQYF. In DNA form, the CDR3 reads TGTGCCTGGAATGATGCGGGTAGCGAGCAGTACTTC. Filled out from reference TRBV30 and TRBJ2-7, the complete variable domain reads SQTIHQWPATLVQPVGSPLSLECTVEGTSNPNLYWYRQAAGRGLQLLFYSVGIGQISSEVPQNLSASRPQDRQFILSSKKLLLSDSGFYLCAWNDAGSEQYFGPGTRLTVT.